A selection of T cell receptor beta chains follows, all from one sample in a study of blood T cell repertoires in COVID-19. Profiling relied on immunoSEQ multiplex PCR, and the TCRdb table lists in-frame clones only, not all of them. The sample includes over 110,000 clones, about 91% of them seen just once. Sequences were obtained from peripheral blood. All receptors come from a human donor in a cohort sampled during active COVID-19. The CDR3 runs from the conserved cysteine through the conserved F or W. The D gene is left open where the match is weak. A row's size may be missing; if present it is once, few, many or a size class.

CDR3aa: CASSLEEGLAGDTQYF; CDR3nt: TGTGCCAGCAGCTTAGAAGAGGGACTAGCGGGAGATACGCAGTATTTT; j_gene: TRBJ2-3; abundance: NA; v_gene: TRBV11-2; d_gene: TRBD2
CDR3aa: CASSLGLTGYGYTF; CDR3nt: TGTGCCAGCAGCTTAGGGTTAACAGGATATGGCTACACCTTC; j_gene: TRBJ1-2; abundance: NA; v_gene: TRBV7-2; d_gene: NA
CDR3aa: CASSSTGGYTF; CDR3nt: TGTGCCAGCAGCTCGACAGGGGGCTACACCTTC; j_gene: TRBJ1-2; abundance: NA; v_gene: TRBV5-8; d_gene: TRBD1
CDR3aa: CASSLAGGPFEQYF; CDR3nt: TGTGCCAGCAGCTTAGCGGGGGGGCCCTTCGAGCAGTACTTC; j_gene: TRBJ2-7; abundance: NA; v_gene: TRBV7-9; d_gene: NA
CDR3aa: CAISEVTVNYGYTF; CDR3nt: TGTGCCATCAGTGAGGTGACAGTTAACTATGGCTACACCTTC; j_gene: TRBJ1-2; abundance: NA; v_gene: TRBV10-3; d_gene: NA
CDR3aa: CASSLAGLAGGGETQYF; CDR3nt: TGTGCCAGCAGCTTAGCGGGCTTAGCGGGGGGAGGTGAGACCCAGTACTTC; j_gene: TRBJ2-5; abundance: NA; v_gene: TRBV11-2; d_gene: TRBD2
CDR3aa: CASSITGQPQHF; CDR3nt: TGTGCCAGCAGCATCACGGGTCAGCCCCAGCATTTT; j_gene: TRBJ1-5; abundance: few; v_gene: TRBV13; d_gene: NA
CDR3aa: CAWVRQGTVGNTIYF; CDR3nt: TGTGCCTGGGTCCGACAGGGGACCGTCGGAAACACCATATATTTT; j_gene: TRBJ1-3; abundance: NA; v_gene: TRBV30; d_gene: TRBD1
CDR3aa: CASSSLSGGARNEQFF; CDR3nt: TGTGCCAGTAGTTCTCTTAGCGGGGGGGCAAGGAATGAGCAGTTCTTC; j_gene: TRBJ2-1; abundance: NA; v_gene: TRBV19; d_gene: TRBD2
CDR3aa: CASSPGTSSTDTQYF; CDR3nt: TGTGCCAGCAGCCCAGGGACATCGAGCACAGATACGCAGTATTTT; j_gene: TRBJ2-3; abundance: NA; v_gene: TRBV7-3; d_gene: NA
CDR3aa: CASRTGGDTQYF; CDR3nt: TGTGCCAGCCGGACAGGTGGAGATACGCAGTATTTT; j_gene: TRBJ2-3; abundance: few; v_gene: TRBV6-6; d_gene: TRBD1
CDR3aa: CASSQGGTGTQYF; CDR3nt: TGTGCCAGCAGCCAAGGGGGGACAGGGACCCAGTACTTC; j_gene: TRBJ2-5; abundance: once; v_gene: TRBV3-1/TRBV3-2; d_gene: TRBD1
CDR3aa: CASSQDLAIRGTDTQYF; CDR3nt: TGTGCCAGCAGCCAAGATCTGGCCATACGGGGCACAGATACGCAGTATTTT; j_gene: TRBJ2-3; abundance: NA; v_gene: TRBV3-1/TRBV3-2; d_gene: NA
CDR3aa: CASSLAGAGGYSSYEQYF; CDR3nt: TGTGCCAGCAGCTTAGCAGGAGCGGGGGGATATAGCTCCTACGAGCAGTACTTC; j_gene: TRBJ2-7; abundance: NA; v_gene: TRBV7-9; d_gene: TRBD2
CDR3aa: CASSGRTSNTGELFF; CDR3nt: TGCGCCAGCAGCGGGAGGACATCCAACACCGGGGAGCTGTTTTTT; j_gene: TRBJ2-2; abundance: few; v_gene: TRBV5-1; d_gene: NA
CDR3aa: CASSPQHGEKLFF; CDR3nt: TGTGCCAGCTCCCCCCAACATGGTGAAAAACTGTTTTTT; j_gene: TRBJ1-4; abundance: NA; v_gene: TRBV18; d_gene: NA
CDR3aa: CASCTVGRAGETQYF; CDR3nt: TGCGCCAGCTGTACCGTGGGGCGTGCGGGGGAGACCCAGTACTTC; j_gene: TRBJ2-5; abundance: NA; v_gene: TRBV4-1; d_gene: NA
CDR3aa: CASTLGRGNTEAFF; CDR3nt: TGCGCCAGCACACTAGGGCGAGGGAACACTGAAGCTTTCTTT; j_gene: TRBJ1-1; abundance: NA; v_gene: TRBV5-1; d_gene: NA
CDR3aa: CASSSDRGRTEAFF; CDR3nt: TGTGCCAGTAGTAGTGACAGGGGAAGAACTGAAGCTTTCTTT; j_gene: TRBJ1-1; abundance: NA; v_gene: TRBV19; d_gene: TRBD1
CDR3aa: CASSPTSGGVTGANVLTF; CDR3nt: TGCGCCAGCAGCCCGACTAGCGGGGGGGTCACTGGGGCCAACGTCCTGACTTTC; j_gene: TRBJ2-6; abundance: NA; v_gene: TRBV4-1; d_gene: TRBD2
CDR3aa: CASTAGRAPTGYF; CDR3nt: TGTGCCAGCACCGCAGGCAGGGCCCCGACTGGGTACTTC; j_gene: TRBJ2-7; abundance: NA; v_gene: TRBV2; d_gene: NA
CDR3aa: CASISRRGRGEKLFF; CDR3nt: TGTGCCAGCATCTCGCGGAGGGGGAGGGGTGAAAAACTGTTTTTT; j_gene: TRBJ1-4; abundance: NA; v_gene: TRBV6-6; d_gene: NA
CDR3aa: CASSTLGGPSTDTQYF; CDR3nt: TGTGCCAGTAGTACCCTCGGGGGACCCAGCACAGATACGCAGTATTTT; j_gene: TRBJ2-3; abundance: NA; v_gene: TRBV19; d_gene: NA
CDR3aa: CASSPNRRPQLGPEAFF; CDR3nt: TGCGCCAGCAGCCCTAACAGGCGACCCCAATTGGGCCCTGAAGCTTTCTTT; j_gene: TRBJ1-1; abundance: NA; v_gene: TRBV5-1; d_gene: NA
CDR3aa: CSARKERGQYF; CDR3nt: TGCAGTGCTAGGAAGGAACGCGGGCAGTACTTC; j_gene: TRBJ2-7; abundance: NA; v_gene: TRBV20-1; d_gene: NA
CDR3aa: CASSQDRSSGGKQFF; CDR3nt: TGTGCCAGCAGCCAAGATCGGTCTAGCGGGGGAAAGCAGTTCTTC; j_gene: TRBJ2-1; abundance: NA; v_gene: TRBV3-1/TRBV3-2; d_gene: TRBD2
CDR3aa: CATRQGLGNTGELFF; CDR3nt: TGTGCCACCAGACAGGGATTGGGGAACACCGGGGAGCTGTTTTTT; j_gene: TRBJ2-2; abundance: once; v_gene: TRBV15; d_gene: NA
CDR3aa: CASSEYGGSSYEQYF; CDR3nt: TGTGCCAGCAGTGAATACGGCGGCAGCTCCTACGAGCAGTACTTC; j_gene: TRBJ2-7; abundance: NA; v_gene: TRBV6-1; d_gene: NA
CDR3aa: CASSSPGLAGNEQFF; CDR3nt: TGTGCCAGCAGCTCCCCCGGGTTAGCGGGCAATGAGCAGTTCTTC; j_gene: TRBJ2-1; abundance: NA; v_gene: TRBV7-3; d_gene: TRBD2
CDR3aa: CASSPDRGIKPLHF; CDR3nt: TGTGCCAGTAGCCCCGACAGGGGGATAAAACCCCTCCACTTT; j_gene: TRBJ1-6; abundance: NA; v_gene: TRBV19; d_gene: TRBD1
CDR3aa: CASSRGFYGYTF; CDR3nt: TGTGCCAGCAGCCGAGGGTTCTATGGCTACACCTTC; j_gene: TRBJ1-2; abundance: NA; v_gene: TRBV5-8; d_gene: NA
CDR3aa: CASSKDRNYGYTF; CDR3nt: TGTGCCAGCAGTAAGGACAGGAACTATGGCTACACCTTC; j_gene: TRBJ1-2; abundance: NA; v_gene: TRBV12-3/TRBV12-4; d_gene: TRBD1
CDR3aa: CASSPRQGENYEQYF; CDR3nt: TGTGCCAGCAGTCCTCGACAGGGGGAAAACTACGAGCAGTACTTC; j_gene: TRBJ2-7; abundance: few; v_gene: TRBV27; d_gene: TRBD1
CDR3aa: CASSPRGGTEAFF; CDR3nt: TGTGCCAGCAGCCCCCGGGGAGGGACTGAAGCTTTCTTT; j_gene: TRBJ1-1; abundance: NA; v_gene: TRBV9; d_gene: NA
CDR3aa: CASSQESGTTNEKLFF; CDR3nt: TGCGCCAGCAGCCAAGAATCGGGGACAACTAATGAAAAACTGTTTTTT; j_gene: TRBJ1-4; abundance: once; v_gene: TRBV4-3; d_gene: NA
CDR3aa: CASSLGQGRSYEQYF; CDR3nt: TGTGCTAGCAGCTTGGGGCAGGGGAGATCCTACGAGCAGTACTTC; j_gene: TRBJ2-7; abundance: few; v_gene: TRBV7-7; d_gene: NA
CDR3aa: CASSGLAGGEETQYF; CDR3nt: TGTGCCAGCAGCGGACTAGCGGGGGGTGAAGAGACCCAGTACTTC; j_gene: TRBJ2-5; abundance: NA; v_gene: TRBV27; d_gene: TRBD2
CDR3aa: CASSFPGSGYTF; CDR3nt: TGTGCCAGCAGTTTCCCGGGGTCGGGCTACACCTTC; j_gene: TRBJ1-2; abundance: once; v_gene: TRBV12-3/TRBV12-4; d_gene: NA
CDR3aa: CASSPTTGGGRDWETQYF; CDR3nt: TGCGCCAGCAGCCCTACCACAGGGGGCGGGCGGGATTGGGAGACCCAGTACTTC; j_gene: TRBJ2-5; abundance: NA; v_gene: TRBV5-1; d_gene: TRBD1
CDR3aa: CASVRGFWVTGELFF; CDR3nt: TGTGCCAGCGTTCGGGGATTCTGGGTCACCGGGGAGCTGTTTTTT; j_gene: TRBJ2-2; abundance: NA; v_gene: TRBV13; d_gene: NA
CDR3aa: CASSYGRSGANVLTF; CDR3nt: TGTGCCAGCAGTTATGGGCGCTCTGGGGCCAACGTCCTGACTTTC; j_gene: TRBJ2-6; abundance: NA; v_gene: TRBV6-2/TRBV6-3; d_gene: NA
CDR3aa: CASRPNEDRVPNSF; CDR3nt: TGCGCCAGCAGACCCAACGAGGACAGGGTCCCTAACTCTTTT; j_gene: TRBJ1-1; abundance: NA; v_gene: TRBV10-1; d_gene: TRBD1
CDR3aa: CASATLDHQETQYF; CDR3nt: TGCGCCAGCGCTACCCTAGACCACCAAGAGACCCAGTACTTC; j_gene: TRBJ2-5; abundance: NA; v_gene: TRBV5-1; d_gene: NA
CDR3aa: CASSPGQASYEQYF; CDR3nt: TGTGCCAGCAGTCCGGGACAGGCCTCCTACGAGCAGTACTTC; j_gene: TRBJ2-7; abundance: NA; v_gene: TRBV6-5; d_gene: TRBD1
CDR3aa: CAISEQGHGTEAFF; CDR3nt: TGTGCCATCAGTGAACAGGGTCATGGTACTGAAGCTTTCTTT; j_gene: TRBJ1-1; abundance: NA; v_gene: TRBV10-3; d_gene: NA